The T cell receptor (beta chain) under discussion was sequenced for a study of cytomegalovirus exposure and HLA in healthy donors. This clone was counted between two and nine times. Use of 60 Vbeta and 13 Jbeta primers characterized the PCR. The data were produced by immunoSEQ multiplex PCR, yet TCRdb's version contains in-frame clones alone and is incomplete. The repertoire holds about 160,000 clones, with over 60% as singletons. The CDR3 is made up of 15 amino acids. The germline gives CDR1 SGHAT, CDR2 FQNNGV. The V and J ends lost 6 bases and 9 bases respectively, with 23 bases between them. There were likely unrecorded immune exposures, though donors were nominally healthy when sampled.

This clonotype was obtained from a woman aged 25 to 39 in good health and CMV-seronegative. The sequencing sample was made of PBMCs. The J gene is TRBJ1-2, the V gene TRBV11-2; D gene ambiguous. Written as DNA, the CDR3 is TGTGCCAGCAGAAGGATAACAGCTCCAAAGTCGAGCTACACCTTC. Translated, it gives CASRRITAPKSSYTF. Looking up the rest from reference TRBV11-2 and TRBJ1-2 gives the full variable domain: EAGVAQSPRYKIIEKRQSVAFWCNPISGHATLYWYQQILGQGPKLLIQFQNNGVVDDSQLPKDRFSAERLKGVDSTLKIQPAKLEDSAVYLCASRRITAPKSSYTFGSGTRLTVV.